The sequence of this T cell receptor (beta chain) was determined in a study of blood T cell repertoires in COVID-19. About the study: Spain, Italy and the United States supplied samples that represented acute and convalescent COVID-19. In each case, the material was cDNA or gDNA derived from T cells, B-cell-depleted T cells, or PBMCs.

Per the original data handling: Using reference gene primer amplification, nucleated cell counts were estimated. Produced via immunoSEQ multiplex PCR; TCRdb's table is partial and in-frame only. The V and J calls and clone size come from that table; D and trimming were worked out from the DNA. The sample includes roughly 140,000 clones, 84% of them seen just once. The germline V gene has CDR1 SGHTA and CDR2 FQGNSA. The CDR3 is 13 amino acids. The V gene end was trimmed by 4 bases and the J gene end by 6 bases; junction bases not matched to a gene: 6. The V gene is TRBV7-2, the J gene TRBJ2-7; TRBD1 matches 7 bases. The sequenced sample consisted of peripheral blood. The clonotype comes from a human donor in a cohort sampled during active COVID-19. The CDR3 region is CASSSGQVGEQYF. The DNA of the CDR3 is TGTGCCAGCAGCTCTGGACAGGTTGGCGAGCAGTACTTC.